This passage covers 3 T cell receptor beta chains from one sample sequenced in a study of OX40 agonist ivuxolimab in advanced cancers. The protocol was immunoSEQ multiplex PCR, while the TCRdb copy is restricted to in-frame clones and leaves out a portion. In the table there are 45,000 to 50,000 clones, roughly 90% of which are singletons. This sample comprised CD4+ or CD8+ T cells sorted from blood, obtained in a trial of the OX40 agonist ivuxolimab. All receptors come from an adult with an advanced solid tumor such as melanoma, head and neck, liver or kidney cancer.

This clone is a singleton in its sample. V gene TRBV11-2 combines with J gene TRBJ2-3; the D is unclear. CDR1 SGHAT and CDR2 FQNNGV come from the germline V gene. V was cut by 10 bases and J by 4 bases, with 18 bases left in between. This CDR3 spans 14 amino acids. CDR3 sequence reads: CATSPAPSPDTQYF. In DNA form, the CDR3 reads TGTGCCACCTCCCCGGCCCCGTCCCCAGATACGCAGTATTTT.

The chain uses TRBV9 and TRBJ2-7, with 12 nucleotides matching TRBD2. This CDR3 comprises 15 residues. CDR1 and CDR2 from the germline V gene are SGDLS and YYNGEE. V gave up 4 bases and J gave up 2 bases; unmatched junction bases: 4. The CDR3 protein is CASSPRLAGAYEQYF. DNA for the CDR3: TGTGCCAGCAGCCCGCGACTAGCGGGGGCCTACGAGCAGTACTTC.

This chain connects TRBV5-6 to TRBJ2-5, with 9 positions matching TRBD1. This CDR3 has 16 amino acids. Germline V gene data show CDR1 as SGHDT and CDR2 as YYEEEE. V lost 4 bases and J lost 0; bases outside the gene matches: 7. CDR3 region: CASSGTGFRYQETQYF. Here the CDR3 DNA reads TGTGCCAGCAGCGGGACAGGGTTTAGGTACCAAGAGACCCAGTACTTC.